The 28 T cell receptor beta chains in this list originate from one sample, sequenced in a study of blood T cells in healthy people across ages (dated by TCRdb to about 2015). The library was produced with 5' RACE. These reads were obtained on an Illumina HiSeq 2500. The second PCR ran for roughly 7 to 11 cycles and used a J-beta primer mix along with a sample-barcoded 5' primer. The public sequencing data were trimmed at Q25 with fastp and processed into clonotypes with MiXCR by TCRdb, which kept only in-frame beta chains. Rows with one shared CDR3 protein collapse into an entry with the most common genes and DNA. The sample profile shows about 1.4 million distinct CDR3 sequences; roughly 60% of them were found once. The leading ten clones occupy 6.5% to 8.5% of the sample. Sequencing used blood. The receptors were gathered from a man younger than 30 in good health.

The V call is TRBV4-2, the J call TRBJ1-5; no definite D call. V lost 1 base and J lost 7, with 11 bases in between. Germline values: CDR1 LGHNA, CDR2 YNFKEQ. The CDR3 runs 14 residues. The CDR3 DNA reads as TGTGCCAGCAGCCAAGTCGAGGGTGGACAGCCCCAGCATTTT. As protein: CASSQVEGGQPQHF.

The CDR3 sequence: CASSPLRDYNYEQYF. CDR3 DNA: TGTGCCAGCAGTCCCCTCCGGGACTACAACTACGAGCAGTACTTC. The chain combines TRBV28 with TRBJ2-7, with 7 bases that match TRBD2. This CDR3 is built from 15 residues. Germline-derived CDR1 and CDR2 are MDHEN and SYDVKM. Germline trimming cut 5 bases from V and 3 bases from J; bases unmatched to any gene: 10.

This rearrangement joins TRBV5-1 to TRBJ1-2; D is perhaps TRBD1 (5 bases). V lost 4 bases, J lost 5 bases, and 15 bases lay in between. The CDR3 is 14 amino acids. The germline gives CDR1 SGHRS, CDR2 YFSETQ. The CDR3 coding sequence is TGCGCCAGCAGCGTGGACGGACACCAGTATGGCTACACCTTC. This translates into CASSVDGHQYGYTF.

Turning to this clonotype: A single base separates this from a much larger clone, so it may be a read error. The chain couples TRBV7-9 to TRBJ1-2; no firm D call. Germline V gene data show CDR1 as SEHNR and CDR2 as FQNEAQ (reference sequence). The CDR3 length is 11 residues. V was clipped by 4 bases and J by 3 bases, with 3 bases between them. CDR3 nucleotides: TGTGCCAGCAGCTGGGACTATGGCTACACCTTC. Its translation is CASSWDYGYTF.

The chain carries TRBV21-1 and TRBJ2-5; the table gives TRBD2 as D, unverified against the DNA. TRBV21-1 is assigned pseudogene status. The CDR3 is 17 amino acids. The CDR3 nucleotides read TGTGCCAGCAGCAAAGGATGTAATAGCGGGACACAAGAGACCCAGTACTTC. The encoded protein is CASSKGCNSGTQETQYF.

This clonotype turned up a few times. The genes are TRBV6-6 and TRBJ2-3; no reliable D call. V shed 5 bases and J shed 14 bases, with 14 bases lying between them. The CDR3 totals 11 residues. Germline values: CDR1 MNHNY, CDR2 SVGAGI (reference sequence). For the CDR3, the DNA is TGTGCCAGCAGTCCAGGATTCAGTACGTATTTT. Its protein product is CASSPGFSTYF.

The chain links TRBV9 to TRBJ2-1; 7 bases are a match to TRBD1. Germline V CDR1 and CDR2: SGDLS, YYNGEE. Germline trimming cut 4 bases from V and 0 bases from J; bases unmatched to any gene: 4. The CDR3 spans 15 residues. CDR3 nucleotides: TGTGCCAGCAGCATCGGGACAGCCTCCTACAATGAGCAGTTCTTC. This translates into CASSIGTASYNEQFF.

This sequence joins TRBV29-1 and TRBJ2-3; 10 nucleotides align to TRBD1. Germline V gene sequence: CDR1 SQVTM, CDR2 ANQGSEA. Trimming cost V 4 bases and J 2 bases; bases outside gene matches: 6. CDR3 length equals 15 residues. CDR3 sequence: CSVGEGQGVTDTQYF. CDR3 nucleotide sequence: TGCAGCGTTGGGGAAGGACAGGGGGTCACAGATACGCAGTATTTT.

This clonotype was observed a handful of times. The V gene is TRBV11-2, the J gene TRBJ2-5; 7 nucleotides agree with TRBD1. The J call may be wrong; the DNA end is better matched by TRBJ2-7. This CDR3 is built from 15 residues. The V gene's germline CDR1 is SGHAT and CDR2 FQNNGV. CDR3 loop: CASSFPRDSLYEQYF. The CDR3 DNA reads TGTGCCAGCAGCTTCCCTCGGGACAGCCTCTACGAGCAGTACTTC.

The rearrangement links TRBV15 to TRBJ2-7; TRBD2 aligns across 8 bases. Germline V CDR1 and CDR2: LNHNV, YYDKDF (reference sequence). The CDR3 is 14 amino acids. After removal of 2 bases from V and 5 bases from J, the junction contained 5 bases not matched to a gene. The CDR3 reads CATSRLGGLDEQYF. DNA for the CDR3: TGTGCCACCAGCAGATTGGGGGGACTAGACGAGCAGTACTTC.

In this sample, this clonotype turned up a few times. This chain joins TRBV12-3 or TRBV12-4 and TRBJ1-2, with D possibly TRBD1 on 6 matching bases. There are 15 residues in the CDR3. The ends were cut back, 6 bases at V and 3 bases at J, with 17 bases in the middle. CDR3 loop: CASSLHNRVHYGYTF. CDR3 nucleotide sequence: TGTGCCAGCAGCTTGCATAACAGGGTCCACTATGGCTACACCTTC.

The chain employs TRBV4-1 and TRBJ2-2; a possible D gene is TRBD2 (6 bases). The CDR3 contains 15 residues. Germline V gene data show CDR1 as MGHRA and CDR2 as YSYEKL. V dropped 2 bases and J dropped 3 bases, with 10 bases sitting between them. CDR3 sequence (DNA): TGCGCCAGCAGCCAATCCGGGACTGACACCGGGGAGCTGTTTTTT. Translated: CASSQSGTDTGELFF.

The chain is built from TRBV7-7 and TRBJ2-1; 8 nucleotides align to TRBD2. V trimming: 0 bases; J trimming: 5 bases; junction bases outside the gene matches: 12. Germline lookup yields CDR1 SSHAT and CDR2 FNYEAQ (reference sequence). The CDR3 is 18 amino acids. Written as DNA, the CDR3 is TGTGCCAGCAGCTTAGCCTTGGGAACTAGCGGCCCGAACAATGAGCAGTTCTTC. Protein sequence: CASSLALGTSGPNNEQFF.

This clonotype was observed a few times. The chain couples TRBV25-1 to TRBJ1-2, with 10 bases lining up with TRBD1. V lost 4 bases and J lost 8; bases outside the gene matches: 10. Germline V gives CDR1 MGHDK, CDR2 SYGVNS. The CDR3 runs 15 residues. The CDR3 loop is CASSGPGQGVGGYTF. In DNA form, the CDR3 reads TGTGCCAGCAGTGGCCCCGGACAGGGGGTGGGGGGCTACACCTTC.

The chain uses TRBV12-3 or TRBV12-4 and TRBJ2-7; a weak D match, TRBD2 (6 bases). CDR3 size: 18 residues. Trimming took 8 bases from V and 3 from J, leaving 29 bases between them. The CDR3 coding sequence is TGTGCCAGCGCCAGGGTTTGGGGACTTAATACTGGACACTACGAGCAGTACTTC. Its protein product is CASARVWGLNTGHYEQYF.

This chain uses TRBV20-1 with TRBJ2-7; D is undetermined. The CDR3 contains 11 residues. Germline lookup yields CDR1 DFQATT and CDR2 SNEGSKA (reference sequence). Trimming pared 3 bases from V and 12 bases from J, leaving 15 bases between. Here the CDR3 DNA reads TGCAGTGCTAGCTCATCACTACCCCGGTACTTC. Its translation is CSASSSLPRYF.

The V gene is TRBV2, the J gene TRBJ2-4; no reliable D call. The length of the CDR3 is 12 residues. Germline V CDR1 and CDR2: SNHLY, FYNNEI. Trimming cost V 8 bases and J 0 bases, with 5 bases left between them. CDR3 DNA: TGTGCCAGCGTTCTAGCCAAAAACATTCAGTACTTC. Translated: CASVLAKNIQYF.

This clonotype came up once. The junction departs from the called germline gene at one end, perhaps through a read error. The CDR3 loop reads CARSRPEETQYF. In nucleotides, the CDR3 is TGTGCCAGATCACGCCCGGAGGAGACGCAGTATTTT. The chain is built from TRBV18 and TRBJ2-3, with D possibly TRBD2 on 5 matching bases. The CDR3 consists of 12 residues. Germline CDR1 reads KGHSH; CDR2 reads LQKENI.

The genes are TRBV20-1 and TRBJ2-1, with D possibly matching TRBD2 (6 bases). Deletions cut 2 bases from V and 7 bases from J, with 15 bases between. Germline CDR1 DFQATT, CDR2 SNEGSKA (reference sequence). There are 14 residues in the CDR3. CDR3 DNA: TGCAGTGCTAGACCCGATGGGGGGTGGAATGAGCAGTTCTTC. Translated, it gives CSARPDGGWNEQFF.

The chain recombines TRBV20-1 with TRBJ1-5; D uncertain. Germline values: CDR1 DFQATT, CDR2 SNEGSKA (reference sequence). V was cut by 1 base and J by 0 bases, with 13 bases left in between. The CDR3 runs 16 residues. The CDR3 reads CSARAFGRHSNQPQHF. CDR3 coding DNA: TGCAGTGCTAGAGCGTTCGGCAGACATAGCAATCAGCCCCAGCATTTT.

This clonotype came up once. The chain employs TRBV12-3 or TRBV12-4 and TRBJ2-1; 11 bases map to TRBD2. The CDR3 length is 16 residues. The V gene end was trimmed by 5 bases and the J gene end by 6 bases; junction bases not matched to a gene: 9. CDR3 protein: CASSNSEGTSGNEQFF. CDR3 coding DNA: TGTGCCAGCAGTAATTCGGAAGGGACTAGCGGCAATGAGCAGTTCTTC.

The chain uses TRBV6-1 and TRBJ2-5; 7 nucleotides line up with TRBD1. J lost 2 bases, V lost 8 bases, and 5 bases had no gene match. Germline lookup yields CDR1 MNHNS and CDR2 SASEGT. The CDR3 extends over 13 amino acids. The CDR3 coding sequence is TGTGCCAGCGGGTTCAGGGGGCAAGAGACCCAGTACTTC. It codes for CASGFRGQETQYF.

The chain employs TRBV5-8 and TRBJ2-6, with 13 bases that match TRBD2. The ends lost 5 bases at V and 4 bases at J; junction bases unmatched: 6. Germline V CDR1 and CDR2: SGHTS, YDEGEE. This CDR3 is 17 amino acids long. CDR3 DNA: TGTGCCAGCAGACTGGGACTAGCGGGACCAGGGGCCAACGTCCTGACTTTC. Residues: CASRLGLAGPGANVLTF.

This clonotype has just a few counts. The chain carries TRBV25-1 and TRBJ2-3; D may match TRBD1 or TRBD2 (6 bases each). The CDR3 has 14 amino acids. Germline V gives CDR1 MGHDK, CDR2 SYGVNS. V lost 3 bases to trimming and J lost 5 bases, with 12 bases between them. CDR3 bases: TGTGCCAGCAGTGACCAGGGGAGGAGAGATACGCAGTATTTT. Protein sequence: CASSDQGRRDTQYF.

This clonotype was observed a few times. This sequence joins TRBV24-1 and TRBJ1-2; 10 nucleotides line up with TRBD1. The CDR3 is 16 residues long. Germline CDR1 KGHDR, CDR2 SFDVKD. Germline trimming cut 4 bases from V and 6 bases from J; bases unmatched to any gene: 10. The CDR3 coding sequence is TGTGCCACCAGTGAACTACGGACAGGGGGTAAGGATGGCTACACCTTC. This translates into CATSELRTGGKDGYTF.

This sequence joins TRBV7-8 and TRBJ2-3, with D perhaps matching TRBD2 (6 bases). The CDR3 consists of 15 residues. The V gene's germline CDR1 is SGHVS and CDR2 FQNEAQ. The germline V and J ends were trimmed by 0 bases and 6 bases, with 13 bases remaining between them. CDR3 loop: CASSLARLGPDTQYF. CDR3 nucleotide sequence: TGTGCCAGCAGCTTAGCGCGACTAGGCCCCGATACGCAGTATTTT.

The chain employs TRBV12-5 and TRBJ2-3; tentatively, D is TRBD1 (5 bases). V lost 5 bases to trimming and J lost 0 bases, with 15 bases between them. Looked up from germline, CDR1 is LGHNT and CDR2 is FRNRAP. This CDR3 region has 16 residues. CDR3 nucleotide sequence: TGTGCTAGTGGTCAACCCTCAGGGTACAGCACAGATACGCAGTATTTT. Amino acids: CASGQPSGYSTDTQYF.

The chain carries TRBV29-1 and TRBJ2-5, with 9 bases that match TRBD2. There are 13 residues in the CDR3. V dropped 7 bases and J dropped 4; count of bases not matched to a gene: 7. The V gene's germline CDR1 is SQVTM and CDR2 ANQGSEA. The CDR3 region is CSAAGGLRETQYF. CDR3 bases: TGCAGCGCGGCGGGGGGGCTAAGAGAGACCCAGTACTTC. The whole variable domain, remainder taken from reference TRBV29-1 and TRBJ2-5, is SAVISQKPSRDICQRGTSLTIQCQVDSQVTMMFWYRQQPGQSLTLIATANQGSEATYESGFVIDKFPISRPNLTFSTLTVSNMSPEDSSIYLCSAAGGLRETQYFGPGTRLLVL.